A selection of T cell receptor beta chains follows, all from one sample in a study of Graves' ophthalmopathy and Graves' hyperthyroidism. Using its own MiXCR run on the multiplex PCR reads, TCRdb lists one record per CDR3 protein. The sample has 350,000 to 450,000 distinct CDR3 sequences, approximately 20% seen once. Sequencing input: peripheral blood. These TCRs come from a woman aged 18-35 years with Graves' ophthalmopathy. Both conserved end residues are part of each CDR3. Each record gives: V gene, J gene, clone size, D gene, CDR3 protein, CDR3 DNA. A D gene is named only where the DNA matches it firmly. Expanded clones are given a class, and other clones once, few, many or no size at all.

TRBV12-3/TRBV12-4	TRBJ1-5	NA	NA	CASSFSEYQPQHF	TGTGCCAGCAGTTTTAGTGAATACCAGCCCCAGCATTTT
TRBV6-5	TRBJ2-5	many	NA	CASTEAATPGTQYF	TGTGCCAGCACCGAGGCGGCAACACCGGGGACCCAGTACTTC
TRBV6-5	TRBJ2-7	few	NA	CASSYGGVDYEQYF	TGTGCCAGCAGTTACGGCGGGGTTGACTACGAGCAGTACTTC
TRBV28	TRBJ1-2	many	NA	CASSLRSNGYTF	TGTGCCAGCAGTTTACGTTCAAATGGCTACACCTTC
TRBV28	TRBJ1-5	many	TRBD1	CATNRGSVNQPQHF	TGTGCCACCAACAGGGGGTCAGTAAATCAGCCCCAGCATTTT
TRBV6-5	TRBJ2-7	many	NA	CASSYATGLPSYEQYF	TGTGCCAGCAGTTACGCCACAGGGTTGCCCAGCTACGAGCAGTACTTC
TRBV19	TRBJ1-5	NA	TRBD1	CASRTGTGLSNQPQHF	TGTGCCAGTAGGACCGGGACAGGGCTTAGCAATCAGCCCCAGCATTTT
TRBV27	TRBJ1-6	many	NA	CASSSKVDSPLHF	TGTGCCAGCAGTTCAAAGGTAGATTCACCCCTCCACTTT
TRBV5-6	TRBJ2-3	many	NA	CASSGSADTQYF	TGTGCCAGCAGCGGTAGCGCAGATACGCAGTATTTT
TRBV29-1	TRBJ2-2	NA	TRBD1	CSVGYTGAPNTGELFF	TGCAGCGTCGGTTACACAGGGGCCCCGAACACCGGGGAGCTGTTTTTT
TRBV6-1	TRBJ1-5	many	TRBD1	CASSEPGGWIPQHF	TGTGCCAGCAGTGAACCAGGGGGTTGGATACCCCAGCATTTT
TRBV6-5	TRBJ2-2	few	TRBD1	CASSDSDRGELFF	TGTGCCAGCAGTGACTCGGACAGGGGGGAGCTGTTTTTT
TRBV6-1	TRBJ1-1	many	NA	CASSVFAGGTEAFF	TGTGCCAGCAGTGTATTTGCTGGGGGGACTGAAGCTTTCTTT
TRBV12-3/TRBV12-4	TRBJ2-7	NA	NA	CASSVLPLPYEQYF	TGTGCCAGCAGTGTTCTTCCTCTTCCCTACGAGCAGTACTTC
TRBV6-2/TRBV6-3	TRBJ2-2	few	NA	CASRSVKETGELFF	TGTGCCAGCAGGTCCGTAAAGGAGACCGGGGAGCTGTTTTTT
TRBV12-3/TRBV12-4	TRBJ2-7	many	NA	CASRGDHAGEQYF	TGTGCCAGCAGGGGGGACCACGCTGGGGAGCAGTACTTC
TRBV20-1	TRBJ1-2	NA	TRBD1	CSAIRDRGYYGYTF	TGCAGTGCGATTAGGGACAGGGGTTACTATGGCTACACCTTC
TRBV4-1	TRBJ2-5	many	NA	CASSRNLQETQYF	TGCGCCAGCAGCAGGAACCTCCAAGAGACCCAGTACTTC
TRBV6-2/TRBV6-3	TRBJ1-2	NA	TRBD1	CASRTGALGYTF	TGTGCCAGCCGGACAGGGGCATTAGGCTACACCTTC
TRBV10-3	TRBJ2-3	many	NA	CAISEADTQYF	TGTGCCATCAGCGAGGCGGATACGCAGTATTTT
TRBV14	TRBJ1-1	many	NA	CASSQAGGSEAFF	TGTGCCAGCAGCCAAGCCGGGGGCTCTGAAGCTTTCTTT
TRBV6-2/TRBV6-3	TRBJ2-7	many	NA	CASTNLPYEQYF	TGTGCCAGCACCAACCTCCCGTACGAGCAGTACTTC
TRBV12-3/TRBV12-4	TRBJ1-2	NA	NA	CASGGEGSYGYTF	TGTGCCAGCGGCGGTGAGGGGAGCTATGGCTACACCTTC
TRBV6-1	TRBJ2-7	NA	TRBD2	CASSPDSGRGIYEQYF	TGTGCCAGCAGTCCCGATAGCGGGAGGGGCATCTACGAGCAGTACTTC
TRBV5-1	TRBJ2-7	NA	NA	CASSPGNSGTYEQYF	TGCGCCAGCAGCCCTGGTAATAGCGGCACCTACGAGCAGTACTTC
TRBV6-2/TRBV6-3	TRBJ1-3	NA	NA	CASSDRSSGNTIYF	TGTGCCAGCAGCGACCGCAGCTCTGGAAACACCATATATTTT
TRBV28	TRBJ2-7	many	NA	CASSPLAVPGDEQYF	TGTGCCAGCAGTCCACTAGCTGTTCCCGGGGACGAGCAGTACTTC
TRBV6-1	TRBJ1-5	many	NA	CASRGGQSGGSQHF	TGTGCCAGCCGGGGTGGGCAGTCCGGAGGTTCCCAGCATTTT
TRBV2	TRBJ1-5	NA	TRBD1	CASKTGTSNQPQHF	TGTGCCAGCAAGACAGGGACTAGCAATCAGCCCCAGCATTTT
TRBV28	TRBJ1-2	NA	TRBD1	CASNQGVGYTF	TGTGCCAGCAATCAGGGGGTTGGCTACACCTTC
TRBV11-2	TRBJ2-5	many	NA	CASSLRQGGPTTQEAQYF	TGTGCCAGCAGCCTTCGACAGGGAGGACCTACTACACAAGAGGCCCAGTACTTC
TRBV5-6	TRBJ1-1	many	TRBD1	CASSPPGQRGRAFF	TGTGCCAGCAGCCCCCCGGGACAGAGAGGGAGAGCTTTCTTT
TRBV12-3/TRBV12-4	TRBJ2-7	NA	NA	CASSLNEGDEQYF	TGTGCCAGCAGCCTAAACGAGGGGGACGAGCAGTACTTC
TRBV12-3/TRBV12-4	TRBJ2-4	NA	NA	CASTLGRRLAKNIQYF	TGTGCCAGCACCCTGGGCCGCAGACTAGCCAAAAACATTCAGTACTTC
TRBV7-2	TRBJ2-5	few	TRBD2	CASSPVQGGRSRETQYF	TGTGCCAGCAGCCCGGTTCAGGGCGGGAGAAGTCGGGAGACCCAGTACTTC
TRBV6-5	TRBJ1-2	many	TRBD1	CASSWTGGVYGYTF	TGTGCCAGCAGTTGGACAGGGGGCGTCTATGGCTACACCTTC